The clone carrying this T cell receptor (beta chain) has ten or more counts. The V and J ends lost 1 base and 0 bases respectively, with 13 bases between them. CDR1 is SGHTA, CDR2 FQGNSA, per germline. This CDR3 has 18 amino acids. This sample is drawn from a study of molecular identifiers for immune sequencing clone quantification. TCRdb reanalysed the PCR reads using MiXCR and keeps one entry per CDR3 protein. The table records around 320,000 distinct CDR3 sequences, roughly 24% of them present only once. The source of this sequence is a human donor in good health. Some libraries in this study had Jurkat cell RNA spiked in. The sample comprised naive CD8+ T cells from blood, with Jurkat cell RNA spiked in. The subset is: FACS-sorted CD8+CD4-CCR7+CD45RA+ naive T cells. V is TRBV7-2 and J is TRBJ1-6; D perhaps matches TRBD1 (6 bases). The CDR3: CASSLEDSKSSYNSPLHF. The CDR3 DNA follows: TGTGCCAGCAGCTTAGAGGACAGCAAAAGCTCCTATAATTCACCCCTCCACTTT. Full variable domain (rest looked up from reference TRBV7-2 and TRBJ1-6): GAGVSQSPSNKVTEKGKDVELRCDPISGHTALYWYRQSLGQGLEFLIYFQGNSAPDKSGLPSDRFSAERTGGSVSTLTIQRTQQEDSAVYLCASSLEDSKSSYNSPLHFGNGTRLTVT.